The 31 T cell receptor beta chains reported below all come from one sample, sequenced in a study of vaccination and CD4 T cells after COVID-19. Oncomine TCR Beta short-read sequencing was applied to DNA from cultured CD4+ T cells. MiXCR, applied by TCRdb to the PCR reads, yields one record per CDR3 protein. This table holds over 8,000 distinct CDR3 sequences, approximately 60% found once. For these TCRs, the target antigens are not known. The treatment: approximately nine-day PBMC culture with coronavirus spike peptide pools or control peptides (ViraFEST assay). Material: CD4+ T cells from blood, cultured in vitro. These receptors came from a human donor who had recovered from COVID-19.

This clonotype was seen a handful of times. V gene TRBV20-1 combines with J gene TRBJ1-1; tentatively, D is TRBD1 (6 bases). V lost 7 bases to trimming and J lost 7 bases, with 13 bases between them. The CDR3 loop spans 11 amino acids. Germline values: CDR1 DFQATT, CDR2 SNEGSKA (reference sequence). The CDR3 here is CSVSRTDEAFF. CDR3 DNA sequence: TGCAGTGTCTCGCGGACAGATGAAGCTTTCTTT.

The chain combines TRBV7-2 with TRBJ1-5, with D unclear. V lost 5 bases and J lost 4, with 15 bases in between. CDR3 size: 15 residues. The germline gives CDR1 SGHTA, CDR2 FQGNSA. DNA of the CDR3: TGTGCCAGCAGCCCCCGTATAGGTGGAAATCAGCCCCAGCATTTT. It codes for CASSPRIGGNQPQHF.

The sample holds a few counts of this clonotype. The chain employs TRBV15 and TRBJ1-5, with D perhaps matching TRBD1 (6 bases). CDR1 is LNHNV, CDR2 YYDKDF, per germline (reference sequence). Trimming took off 5 bases at V and 2 bases at J, with 16 bases between the two ends. The CDR3 covers 16 residues. The CDR3 coding sequence is TGTGCCACCAGCTTAGCGCACAGGACAGGCAATCAGCCCCAGCATTTT. Translation gives CATSLAHRTGNQPQHF.

This chain's CDR3 is CAISDLKGDGYTF. The DNA for the CDR3 is TGTGCCATCAGTGATCTCAAGGGGGATGGCTACACCTTC. The rearrangement links TRBV10-3 to TRBJ1-2, with D possibly TRBD1 on 6 matching bases. The germline V gene has CDR1 ENHRY and CDR2 SYGVKD. The CDR3 extends over 13 amino acids. Trimming pared 3 bases from V and 6 bases from J, leaving 11 bases between.

On this clonotype itself: The junction differs from germline at one of its ends, possibly a read error. The chain combines TRBV24-1 with TRBJ2-5, with D perhaps TRBD1 (6 bases). This CDR3 is built from 14 residues. In germline, CDR1 is KGHDR, CDR2 SFDVKD. CDR3 sequence reads: CTTSDFPRGETQYF. The DNA for the CDR3 is TGTACCACCAGTGATTTCCCCAGGGGAGAGACCCAGTACTTC.

This chain joins TRBV11-2 and TRBJ1-5; perhaps TRBD1 as D (5 bases). V was trimmed by 5 bases and J by 2 bases, leaving 10 bases between them. The CDR3 has 14 residues. Germline V CDR1 and CDR2: SGHAT, FQNNGV. This chain's CDR3 is CASSGLGGNQPQHF. The CDR3 DNA reads as TGTGCCAGCAGCGGCCTGGGGGGCAATCAGCCCCAGCATTTT.

The chain joins TRBV30 to TRBJ1-5, with D unresolved. This CDR3 region has 14 residues. V was shortened by 0 bases and J by 4 bases, with 10 bases between the two germline ends. Germline CDR1 is GTSNPN and CDR2 is SVGIG (reference sequence). The CDR3 DNA sequence: TGTGCCTGGAGTGTACGGTCCTTAAATCAGCCCCAGCATTTT. Protein: CAWSVRSLNQPQHF. Full variable domain (remainder filled in from reference TRBV30 and TRBJ1-5): SQTIHQWPATLVQPVGSPLSLECTVEGTSNPNLYWYRQAAGRGLQLLFYSVGIGQISSEVPQNLSASRPQDRQFILSSKKLLLSDSGFYLCAWSVRSLNQPQHFGDGTRLSIL.

The J gene is TRBJ2-3, the V gene TRBV20-1; D is uncertain. V dropped 1 base and J dropped 0 bases, with 8 bases sitting between them. In germline, CDR1 is DFQATT, CDR2 SNEGSKA (reference sequence). The CDR3 has 14 residues. CDR3 sequence reads: CSARVKDSTDTQYF. The CDR3 DNA follows: TGCAGTGCTAGAGTGAAGGATAGCACAGATACGCAGTATTTT.

The rearrangement links TRBV6-5 to TRBJ1-4, with D perhaps TRBD1 (5 bases). Trimming shortened V by 0 bases and J by 8 bases, and 13 bases separated the two germline ends. Germline assignment: CDR1 MNHEY and CDR2 SVGAGI. This CDR3 has 15 amino acids. CDR3: CASSYSWGVREKLFF. The CDR3 nucleotides read TGTGCCAGCAGTTACTCGTGGGGGGTACGGGAAAAACTGTTTTTT.

CDR3 in amino acids: CASREGPVPRTYGYTF. DNA of the CDR3: TGTGCCAGCAGGGAGGGGCCTGTACCCCGTACCTATGGCTACACCTTC. The V and J genes are TRBV6-1 and TRBJ1-2, with TRBD1 as a possible D gene (5 bases). Per germline, CDR1 MNHNS and CDR2 SASEGT. Between the trimmed V and J ends, which lost 6 bases and 4 bases, there was a span of 21 bases. The CDR3 extends over 16 amino acids.

This chain connects TRBV7-2 to TRBJ1-5, with D perhaps matching TRBD1 (6 bases). Between the trimmed V and J ends, which lost 6 bases and 3 bases, there was a span of 15 bases. Germline loops: CDR1 SGHTA, CDR2 FQGNSA. This CDR3 contains 15 residues. The CDR3 protein is CASRPEGGPNQPQHF. The CDR3, as DNA: TGTGCCAGCAGGCCGGAGGGGGGGCCCAATCAGCCCCAGCATTTT.

There are a few counts of this clonotype. The V gene is TRBV6-1, the J gene TRBJ1-5; D is unresolved. The V gene lost 2 bases and the J gene lost 4 bases, with 9 bases spanning the gap. The CDR3 runs to 14 residues. Germline CDR1 and CDR2: MNHNS and SASEGT. CDR3 residues: CASSEMGGNQPQHF. CDR3 nucleotides: TGTGCCAGCAGTGAAATGGGAGGAAATCAGCCCCAGCATTTT.

The chain has TRBV30 and TRBJ1-1, with D maybe TRBD1 (5 bases). Trimming removed 2 bases from V and 4 bases from J, with 17 bases in between. Germline V gene data show CDR1 as GTSNPN and CDR2 as SVGIG (reference sequence). The CDR3 extends over 15 amino acids. CDR3 loop: CAWSYDAGWGTEAFF. For the CDR3, the DNA is TGTGCCTGGAGTTACGATGCAGGGTGGGGCACTGAAGCTTTCTTT.

This chain joins TRBV20-1 and TRBJ2-6; D is possibly TRBD1 (5 bases). The CDR3 covers 13 residues. Trimming left V 5 bases short and J 5 bases short, with 10 bases between. The germline V gene has CDR1 DFQATT and CDR2 SNEGSKA (reference sequence). CDR3 protein: CSAATVRANVLTF. The CDR3 coding sequence is TGCAGTGCTGCGACAGTCAGGGCCAACGTCCTGACTTTC.

This clonotype was picked up a small number of times. The chain employs TRBV6-5 and TRBJ1-2; TRBD1 agrees at 7 bases. V lost 4 bases and J lost 7; bases outside the gene matches: 6. Germline CDR1 is MNHEY and CDR2 is SVGAGI. CDR3 length: 13 amino acids. CDR3 sequence (DNA): TGTGCCAGCAGTTCAGACAGGGACAGTGGCTACACCTTC. Its translation: CASSSDRDSGYTF.

The chain joins TRBV20-1 to TRBJ1-1; 8 positions match TRBD1. This CDR3 region has 13 residues. Trimming took 5 bases from V and 2 from J; bases not matched to a gene: 4. In germline, CDR1 is DFQATT, CDR2 SNEGSKA (reference sequence). The CDR3 loop reads CSASTGVNTEAFF. The CDR3, as DNA: TGCAGTGCTTCGACAGGGGTAAACACTGAAGCTTTCTTT.

The gene calls are TRBV19 and TRBJ1-5, with 8 bases identical to TRBD1. Looked up from germline, CDR1 is LNHDA and CDR2 is SQIVND (reference sequence). Unmatched junction bases numbered 0, after V lost 0 bases and J lost 5 bases. The CDR3 has 14 residues. CDR3 nucleotides: TGTGCCAGTAGTATAGAGACAGGGGATCAGCCCCAGCATTTT. Protein: CASSIETGDQPQHF.

The V and J genes are TRBV11-2 and TRBJ1-1, with 7 bases that match TRBD1. The germline V gene has CDR1 SGHAT and CDR2 FQNNGV. Germline trimming cut 2 bases from V and 4 bases from J; bases unmatched to any gene: 13. The CDR3 is made up of 17 amino acids. The CDR3 protein is CASSLTGVGRGSTEAFF. In DNA, the CDR3 is TGTGCCAGCAGCTTAACAGGGGTAGGTCGAGGGTCCACTGAAGCTTTCTTT.

This clonotype ranks as large (0.1 to 1%). V gene TRBV20-1 combines with J gene TRBJ1-1, with a tentative D call TRBD1 (5 bases). There are 14 residues in the CDR3. The V gene lost 3 bases and the J gene lost 1 base, with 12 bases spanning the gap. Germline V gene sequence: CDR1 DFQATT, CDR2 SNEGSKA (reference sequence). In DNA form, the CDR3 reads TGCAGTGCTAGTTTGGCCAGGGCGAACACTGAAGCTTTCTTT. As protein: CSASLARANTEAFF.

This clonotype was counted between two and nine times. The V gene is TRBV18, the J gene TRBJ2-1; D possibly corresponds to TRBD1 (6 bases). CDR3 size: 13 residues. Trimming took off 2 bases at V and 6 bases at J, with 8 bases between the two ends. CDR1 is KGHSH, CDR2 LQKENI, per germline. CDR3 sequence (DNA): TGTGCCAGCTCACCAGGCAGGGGCAATGAGCAGTTCTTC. Residues: CASSPGRGNEQFF.

This clonotype was found a few times. The chain is built from TRBV7-2 and TRBJ2-5; perhaps TRBD1 as D (5 bases). V lost 2 bases to trimming and J lost 6 bases, with 10 bases between them. The CDR3 sequence is 13 residues long. The germline V gene encodes CDR1 SGHTA and CDR2 FQGNSA. CDR3 in amino acids: CASSLSQGKTQYF. DNA of the CDR3: TGTGCCAGCAGCTTAAGTCAGGGAAAGACCCAGTACTTC.

This clonotype was seen only a few times. The V gene is TRBV20-1, the J gene TRBJ2-3; TRBD1 might be the D (6 bases). Germline V gene sequence: CDR1 DFQATT, CDR2 SNEGSKA (reference sequence). This CDR3 comprises 11 residues. Trimming removed 6 bases from V and 3 bases from J, with 7 bases in between. CDR3: CSATGTDTQYF. Here the CDR3 DNA reads TGCAGTGCCACAGGGACAGATACGCAGTATTTT.

This chain connects TRBV18 to TRBJ1-2; 9 nucleotides agree with TRBD1. Looked up from germline, CDR1 is KGHSH and CDR2 is LQKENI. This CDR3 comprises 15 residues. With 6 bases clipped from V and 2 bases from J, the junction kept 7 bases outside the gene matches. This chain's CDR3 is CASSAGTGRNYGYTF. The DNA for the CDR3 is TGTGCCAGCTCCGCCGGGACAGGGCGCAACTATGGCTACACCTTC. The full variable domain, with the rest looked up from reference TRBV18 and TRBJ1-2, is NAGVMQNPRHLVRRRGQEARLRCSPMKGHSHVYWYRQLPEEGLKFMVYLQKENIIDESGMPKERFSAEFPKEGPSILRIQQVVRGDSAAYFCASSAGTGRNYGYTFGSGTRLTVV.

This clonotype was seen a handful of times. The CDR3 sequence: CASSSLGDGYTF. The DNA for the CDR3 is TGTGCCAGCAGTTCGCTTGGGGATGGCTACACCTTC. The chain has TRBV27 and TRBJ1-2; D is ambiguous. CDR3 size: 12 residues. Germline lookup yields CDR1 MNHEY and CDR2 SMNVEV (reference sequence). V lost 4 bases to trimming and J lost 6 bases, with 9 bases between them.

The chain is built from TRBV2 and TRBJ2-2; D gene unclear. The V end was cut by 8 bases, the J end by 4 bases, with 8 bases between. This CDR3 has 12 residues. Germline lookup yields CDR1 SNHLY and CDR2 FYNNEI. The CDR3 loop is CASGILTGELFF. Here the CDR3 DNA reads TGTGCCAGCGGAATCCTCACCGGGGAGCTGTTTTTT.

A few counts support this clonotype. The V call is TRBV7-8, the J call TRBJ2-2, with D unclear. The germline V and J ends were trimmed by 1 base and 4 bases, with 4 bases remaining between them. The CDR3 runs 13 residues. In germline, CDR1 is SGHVS, CDR2 FQNEAQ. The CDR3 coding sequence is TGTGCCAGCAGCTTAGGTTTCACCGGGGAGCTGTTTTTT. Encoded protein: CASSLGFTGELFF.

The V and J genes are TRBV20-1 and TRBJ2-1; 9 nucleotides line up with TRBD2. From germline, CDR1 is DFQATT and CDR2 SNEGSKA (reference sequence). The trim removed 3 bases at V and 2 bases at J, leaving 11 bases unmatched. The CDR3 totals 17 residues. CDR3 region: CSARGMGREGPYNEQFF. CDR3 in DNA: TGCAGTGCTAGGGGAATGGGGCGGGAGGGCCCCTACAATGAGCAGTTCTTC.

The chain joins TRBV6-2 or TRBV6-3 to TRBJ1-5; D is undetermined. V lost 6 bases and J lost 0, with 12 bases in between. The CDR3 loop spans 15 amino acids. Germline V lookup: CDR1 MNHEY, CDR2 SVGEGT. The CDR3 DNA is TGTGCCAGCAGCCCCGAGGCAGATAGCAATCAGCCCCAGCATTTT. Translating it yields CASSPEADSNQPQHF.

The chain combines TRBV27 with TRBJ1-1; D unclear. V gave up 2 bases and J gave up 0 bases, with 10 bases separating them. This CDR3 region has 15 residues. Germline V CDR1 and CDR2: MNHEY, SMNVEV (reference sequence). CDR3 DNA sequence: TGTGCCAGCAGTTTACAGGTGGGGTTGAACACTGAAGCTTTCTTT. This sequence encodes CASSLQVGLNTEAFF.

The chain joins TRBV7-2 to TRBJ1-1, with 10 nucleotides matching TRBD1. The CDR3 runs 15 residues. The germline V gene has CDR1 SGHTA and CDR2 FQGNSA. J was trimmed by 1 base and V by 5 bases; bases with no gene match: 4. The CDR3 spells CASSKTGGTNTEAFF. In DNA, the CDR3 is TGTGCCAGCAGCAAGACAGGGGGCACGAACACTGAAGCTTTCTTT.

Sample share makes this clonotype medium-sized. This chain uses TRBV11-2 with TRBJ2-3; no reliable D call. The CDR3 runs to 14 residues. V shed 2 bases and J shed 0 bases, with 6 bases lying between them. The germline V gene encodes CDR1 SGHAT and CDR2 FQNNGV. Here the CDR3 reads CASSLSLSTDTQYF. The CDR3 DNA follows: TGTGCCAGCAGCTTAAGTCTGAGCACAGATACGCAGTATTTT. The full variable domain, with the rest looked up from reference TRBV11-2 and TRBJ2-3, is EAGVAQSPRYKIIEKRQSVAFWCNPISGHATLYWYQQILGQGPKLLIQFQNNGVVDDSQLPKDRFSAERLKGVDSTLKIQPAKLEDSAVYLCASSLSLSTDTQYFGPGTRLTVL.